Shown below are 9 T cell receptor beta chains from a single sample sequenced in a study of blood T cell repertoires in COVID-19. Some clones are missing from TCRdb's copy, which holds only in-frame ones; the method was immunoSEQ multiplex PCR. The sample lists under 20,000 clones, about 90% occurring once. The sample taken for sequencing was peripheral blood. These receptors came from a human donor with active COVID-19. The donor label of this sample is uncertain.

The chain carries TRBV7-9 and TRBJ2-2, with D perhaps matching TRBD1 (6 bases). Germline V gene lookup returns CDR1 SEHNR and CDR2 FQNEAQ (reference sequence). Trimming left V 5 bases short and J 7 bases short, with 20 bases between. This CDR3 has 16 residues. For the CDR3, the DNA is TGTGCCAGCAGCCCTGAGACAGGTTTGGGGATCGGGGAGCTGTTTTTT. Translation: CASSPETGLGIGELFF.

V usage is TRBV9 and J usage is TRBJ1-5; TRBD1 matches at 8 bases. There are 15 residues in the CDR3. Germline V CDR1 and CDR2: SGDLS, YYNGEE. Germline trimming cut 3 bases from V and 7 bases from J; bases unmatched to any gene: 9. CDR3 DNA sequence: TGTGCCAGCAGCGCCTTGACAGGGGATGGGCAGCCCCAGCATTTT. The encoded protein is CASSALTGDGQPQHF.

The chain carries TRBV25-1 and TRBJ2-5; D might be TRBD2 (7 bases). CDR1 is MGHDK and CDR2 is SYGVNS in the germline V gene. CDR3 length: 16 residues. The V and J ends lost 7 bases and 4 bases respectively, with 22 bases between them. The CDR3 protein is CASIRVRGGPGETQYF. The CDR3 DNA sequence: TGTGCCAGCATAAGGGTGAGGGGGGGCCCGGGAGAGACCCAGTACTTC.

The genes are TRBV19 and TRBJ2-3; tentatively, D is TRBD2 (6 bases). CDR1 and CDR2 from the germline V gene are LNHDA and SQIVND (reference sequence). V was pared by 6 bases and J by 1 base, with 14 bases between. This CDR3 contains 15 residues. The CDR3 region is CASSQTLARTDTQYF. The CDR3 DNA reads as TGTGCCAGTAGCCAAACACTAGCCCGCACAGATACGCAGTATTTT.

The chain couples TRBV6-5 to TRBJ2-7; weak D call: TRBD2 (6 bases). V was cut by 0 bases and J by 3 bases, with 12 bases left in between. This CDR3 region has 15 residues. CDR1 is MNHEY, CDR2 SVGAGI, per germline. Written as DNA, the CDR3 is TGTGCCAGCAGTTACTCCGGGAGCCCTCTCTACGAGCAGTACTTC. The encoded protein is CASSYSGSPLYEQYF.

The chain is built from TRBV27 and TRBJ2-2, with 8 bases fitting TRBD2. V lost 6 bases to trimming and J lost 6 bases; unmatched junction nucleotides: 9. CDR1 and CDR2 from the germline V gene are MNHEY and SMNVEV (reference sequence). The CDR3 contains 15 residues. The CDR3 DNA follows: TGTGCCAGCAGGGGGAGCGGGAGAAGGTCCGGGGAGCTGTTTTTT. Its protein is CASRGSGRRSGELFF.

This chain joins TRBV28 and TRBJ1-1; perhaps TRBD1 as D (5 bases). V dropped 5 bases and J dropped 1 base, with 8 bases sitting between them. The CDR3 loop spans 13 amino acids. Germline CDR1 is MDHEN and CDR2 is SYDVKM. The CDR3 DNA follows: TGTGCCAGCAGTGGGGGGAGGAACACTGAAGCTTTCTTT. Its translation is CASSGGRNTEAFF.

The chain has TRBV4-1 and TRBJ2-1, with 7 bases identical to TRBD1. The V and J ends lost 2 bases and 0 bases, in that order; junction bases with no gene match: 7. The CDR3 extends over 17 amino acids. Germline-derived CDR1 and CDR2 are MGHRA and YSYEKL. CDR3 coding DNA: TGCGCCAGCAGCCAAAAAGGGGGCCCTGCCTCCTACAATGAGCAGTTCTTC. This codes for CASSQKGGPASYNEQFF.

This chain connects TRBV2 to TRBJ2-6; D might be TRBD2 (6 bases). Looked up from germline, CDR1 is SNHLY and CDR2 is FYNNEI. Trimming removed 8 bases at V and 1 base at J, with 6 bases between. The CDR3 has 13 amino acids. In DNA, the CDR3 is TGTGCCAGCCGGGGGTCTGGGGCCAACGTCCTGACTTTC. It encodes CASRGSGANVLTF.